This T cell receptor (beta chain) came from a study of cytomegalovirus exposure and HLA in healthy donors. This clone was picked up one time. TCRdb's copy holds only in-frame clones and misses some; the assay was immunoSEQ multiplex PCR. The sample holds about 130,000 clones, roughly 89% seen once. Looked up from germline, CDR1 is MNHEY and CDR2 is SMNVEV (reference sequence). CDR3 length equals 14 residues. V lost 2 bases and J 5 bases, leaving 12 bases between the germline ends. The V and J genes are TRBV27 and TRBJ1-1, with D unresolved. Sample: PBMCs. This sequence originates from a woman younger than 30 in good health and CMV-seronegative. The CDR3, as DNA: TGTGCCAGCAGTTTAGGGGAGGGAAGAACTGAAGCTTTCTTT. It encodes CASSLGEGRTEAFF.